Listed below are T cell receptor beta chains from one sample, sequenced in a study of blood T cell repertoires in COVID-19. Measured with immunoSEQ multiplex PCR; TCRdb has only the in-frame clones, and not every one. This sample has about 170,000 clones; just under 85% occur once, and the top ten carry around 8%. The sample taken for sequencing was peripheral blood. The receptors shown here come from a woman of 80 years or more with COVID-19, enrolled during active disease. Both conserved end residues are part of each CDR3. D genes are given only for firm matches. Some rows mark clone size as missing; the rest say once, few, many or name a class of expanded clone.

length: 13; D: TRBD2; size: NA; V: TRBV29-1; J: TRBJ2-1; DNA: TGCAGCGTTGCGGGACTAGCGGACAATGAGCAGTTCTTC; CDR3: CSVAGLADNEQFF
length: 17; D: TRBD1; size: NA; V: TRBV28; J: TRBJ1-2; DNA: TGTGCCAGCAGTTTAAGTGCGACAGGGGCGTTGTCCTATGGCTACACCTTC; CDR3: CASSLSATGALSYGYTF
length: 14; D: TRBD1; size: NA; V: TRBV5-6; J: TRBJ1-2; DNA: TGTGCCAGCAGCTACGTGGGTACAGGGGGAGGCTACACCTTC; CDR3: CASSYVGTGGGYTF
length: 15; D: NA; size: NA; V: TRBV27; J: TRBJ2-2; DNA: TGTGCCAGCAGTTTAGCGGCGGGACGCACCGGGGAGCTGTTTTTT; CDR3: CASSLAAGRTGELFF
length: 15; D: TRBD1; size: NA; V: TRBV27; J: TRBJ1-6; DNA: TGTGCCAGCAGTCCCGGGACAGGGGGGAATTCACCCCTCCACTTT; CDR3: CASSPGTGGNSPLHF
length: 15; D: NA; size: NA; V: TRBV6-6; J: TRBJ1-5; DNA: TGTGCCAGCAGTTCTCAGTGGGGGGTAGTGCAGCCCCAGCATTTT; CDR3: CASSSQWGVVQPQHF
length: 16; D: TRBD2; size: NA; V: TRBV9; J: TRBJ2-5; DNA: TGTGCCAGCAGCGGAGGGGGAAGCGGGAGTGGGGAGACCCAGTACTTC; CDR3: CASSGGGSGSGETQYF
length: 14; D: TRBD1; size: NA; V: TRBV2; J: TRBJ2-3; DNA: TGTGCCAGCAGACCCGGGACAGGGATTAGTACGCAGTATTTT; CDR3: CASRPGTGISTQYF
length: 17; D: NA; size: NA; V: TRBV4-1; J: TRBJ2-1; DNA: TGCGCCAGCAGCCAAGTTCACCTAGACTCCCGGGTCGATGAGCAGTTCTTC; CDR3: CASSQVHLDSRVDEQFF
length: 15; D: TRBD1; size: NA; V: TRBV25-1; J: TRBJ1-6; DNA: TGTGCCAGCACAAGCCAACAGGGGTCTAATTCACCCCTCCACTTT; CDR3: CASTSQQGSNSPLHF
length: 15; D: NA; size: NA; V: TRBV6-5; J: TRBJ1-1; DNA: TGTGCCAGCACGCCCCCGGCCGGGTCAAACACTGAAGCTTTCTTT; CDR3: CASTPPAGSNTEAFF
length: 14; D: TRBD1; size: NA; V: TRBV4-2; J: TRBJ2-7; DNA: TGTGCCAGCAGCCAAGCAGGGGGCAGGTACGAGCAGTACTTC; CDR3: CASSQAGGRYEQYF
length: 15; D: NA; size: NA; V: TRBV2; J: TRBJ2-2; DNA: TGTGCCAGCAGTGGACAGCTTACGAACACCGGGGAGCTGTTTTTT; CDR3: CASSGQLTNTGELFF
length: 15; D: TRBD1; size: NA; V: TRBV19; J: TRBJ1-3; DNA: TGTGCCGCGAGGGAGACAGGGGGCGGAAGAAACACCATATATTTT; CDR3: CAARETGGGRNTIYF
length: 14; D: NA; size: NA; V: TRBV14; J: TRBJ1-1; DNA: TGTGCCAGCAGCAATGGAGGTGGTTACACTGAAGCTTTCTTT; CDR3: CASSNGGGYTEAFF
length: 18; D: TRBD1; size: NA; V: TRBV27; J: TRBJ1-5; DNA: TGTGCCAGCAGTTTATGGGCCCCCGGGACAGGGAGGACCCAGCCCCAGCATTTT; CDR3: CASSLWAPGTGRTQPQHF
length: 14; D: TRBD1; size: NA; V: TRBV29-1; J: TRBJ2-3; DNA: TGCAGCCTCCGGGACAGGGGGCCCACAGATACGCAGTATTTT; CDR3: CSLRDRGPTDTQYF
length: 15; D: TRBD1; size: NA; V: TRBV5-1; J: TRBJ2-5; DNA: TGCGCCAGCAGTTCGACAGGGAATATCCAAGAGACCCAGTACTTC; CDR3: CASSSTGNIQETQYF
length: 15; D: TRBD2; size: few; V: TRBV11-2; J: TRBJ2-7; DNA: TGTGCCAGCAGCCCCCCTAGCGGGGCCGCCTACGAGCAGTACTTC; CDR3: CASSPPSGAAYEQYF
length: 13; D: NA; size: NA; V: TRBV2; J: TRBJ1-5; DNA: TGTGCCAGCAGGGCTAGTTGGGATCAGCCCCAGCATTTT; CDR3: CASRASWDQPQHF
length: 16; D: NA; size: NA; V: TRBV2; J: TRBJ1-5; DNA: TGTGCCAGCAATACTTTGGGGGGTTTAAGCAATCAGCCCCAGCATTTT; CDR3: CASNTLGGLSNQPQHF
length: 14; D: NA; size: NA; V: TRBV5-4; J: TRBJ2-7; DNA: TGTGCCAGCAGCTTGCAGGGAACCTCCTACGAGCAGTACTTC; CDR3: CASSLQGTSYEQYF
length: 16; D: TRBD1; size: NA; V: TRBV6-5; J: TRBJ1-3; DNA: TGTGCCAGCAGTTACCTGGACAGGGGATCTGGAAACACCATATATTTT; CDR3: CASSYLDRGSGNTIYF
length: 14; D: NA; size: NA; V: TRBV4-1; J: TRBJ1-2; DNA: TGCGCCAGCAGCCGCGAGACAGGCCTCTATGGCTACACCTTC; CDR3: CASSRETGLYGYTF
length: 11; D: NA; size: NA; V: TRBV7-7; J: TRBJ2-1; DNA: TGTGCTAGTGGGGAGTCCAATGAGCAGTTCTTC; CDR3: CASGESNEQFF
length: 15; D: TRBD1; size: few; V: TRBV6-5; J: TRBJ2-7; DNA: TGTGCCAGCAGGCGCGCCGGGACAGAAAATTACGAGCAGTACTTC; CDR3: CASRRAGTENYEQYF
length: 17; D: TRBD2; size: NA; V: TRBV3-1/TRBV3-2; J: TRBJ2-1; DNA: TGTGCCAGCAGCCAAGGCGGGGGTCGGGGAAGATACAATGAGCAGTTCTTC; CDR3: CASSQGGGRGRYNEQFF
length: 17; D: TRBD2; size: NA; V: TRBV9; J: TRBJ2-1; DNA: TGTGCCAGCAGCGTAGGGATTTCGCGGGAGGCTCACAATGAGCAGTTCTTC; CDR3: CASSVGISREAHNEQFF
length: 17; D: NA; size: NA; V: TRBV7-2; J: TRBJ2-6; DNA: TGTGCCAGCAGCTTAGAGCCCAACAGGGCTGGGGCCAACGTCCTGACTTTC; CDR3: CASSLEPNRAGANVLTF
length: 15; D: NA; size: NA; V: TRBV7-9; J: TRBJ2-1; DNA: TGTGCCAGCAAAGCCCTGTCCCAGGTCGGTAATGAGCAGTTCTTC; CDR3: CASKALSQVGNEQFF
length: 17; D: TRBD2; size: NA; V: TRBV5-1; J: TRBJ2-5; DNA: TGCGCCAGCAGCAAAATACCGGGACTAGCGCTACAAGAGACCCAGTACTTC; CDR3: CASSKIPGLALQETQYF
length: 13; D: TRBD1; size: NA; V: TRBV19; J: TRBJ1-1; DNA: TGTGCCAGTAGTACCCGGACAGGGGGCATGGCTTTCTTT; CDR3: CASSTRTGGMAFF
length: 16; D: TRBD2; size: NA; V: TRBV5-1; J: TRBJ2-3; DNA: TGCGCCAGCAGCCCGGGACTAGCGGGAGTATCAGATACGCAGTATTTT; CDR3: CASSPGLAGVSDTQYF
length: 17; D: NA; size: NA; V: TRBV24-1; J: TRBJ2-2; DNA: TGTGCCACCAGTGATTCCGGCTGGGGGAGCGGGACCGGGGAGCTGTTTTTT; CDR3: CATSDSGWGSGTGELFF
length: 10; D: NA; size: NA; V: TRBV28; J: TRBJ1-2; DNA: TGTGCCAGCGGCCCATATGGCTACACCTTC; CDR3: CASGPYGYTF
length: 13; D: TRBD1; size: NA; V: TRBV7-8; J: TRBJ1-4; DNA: TGTGCCATTTCGGACAGGGTTGAGGAAAAACTGTTTTTT; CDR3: CAISDRVEEKLFF
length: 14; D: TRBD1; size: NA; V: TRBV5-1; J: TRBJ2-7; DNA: TGCGCCAGCAGCAGTTCACAGGGGGAGTACGAGCAGTACTTC; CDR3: CASSSSQGEYEQYF
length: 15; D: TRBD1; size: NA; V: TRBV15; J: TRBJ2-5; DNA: TGTGCCACCAGCAGAAAGGGACAGGGGGCACAGACCCAGTACTTC; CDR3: CATSRKGQGAQTQYF
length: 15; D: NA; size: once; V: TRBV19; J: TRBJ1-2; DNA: TGTGCCAGTAGTATGGGTACAGGGCTAGACTATGGCTACACCTTC; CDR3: CASSMGTGLDYGYTF
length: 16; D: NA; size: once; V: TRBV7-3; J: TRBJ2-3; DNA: TGTGCCAGCAGCTCCCAACAGAGATCCAGCACAGATACGCAGTATTTT; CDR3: CASSSQQRSSTDTQYF
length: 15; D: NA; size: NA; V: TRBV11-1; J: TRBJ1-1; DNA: TGTGCCAGCAGCTTATCTGCCAACATGAACACTGAAGCTTTCTTT; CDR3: CASSLSANMNTEAFF
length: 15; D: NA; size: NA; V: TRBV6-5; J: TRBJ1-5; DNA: TGTGCCAGCAGTCCCCAAGGAGGGATGGGTCAGCCCCAGCATTTT; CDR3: CASSPQGGMGQPQHF
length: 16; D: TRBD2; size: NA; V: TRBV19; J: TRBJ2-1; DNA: TGTGCCAGTAGCAGAAACCTAGCGGGAGGGCCAGTTGAGCAGTTCTTC; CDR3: CASSRNLAGGPVEQFF
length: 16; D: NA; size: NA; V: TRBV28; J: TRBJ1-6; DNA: TGTGCCAGCACTTACCAGGATGGGGCCCATAATTCACCCCTCCACTTT; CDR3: CASTYQDGAHNSPLHF
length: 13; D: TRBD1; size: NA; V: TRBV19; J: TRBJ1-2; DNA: TGTGCCAGTAGTATTGGGACAGGGAATGGCTACACCTTC; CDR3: CASSIGTGNGYTF
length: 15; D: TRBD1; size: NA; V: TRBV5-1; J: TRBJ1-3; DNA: TGCGCCAGCAGCTCAGGGACAGATTCTGGAAACACCATATATTTT; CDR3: CASSSGTDSGNTIYF
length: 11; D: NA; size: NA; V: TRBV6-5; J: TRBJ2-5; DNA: TGTGCCAGCAGTTACCTAGAGACCCAGTACTTC; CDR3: CASSYLETQYF
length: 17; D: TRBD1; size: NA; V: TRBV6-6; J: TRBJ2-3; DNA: TGTGCCAGCAGTCCACGGACAGGGGGGGGTCTGAGAGATACGCAGTATTTT; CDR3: CASSPRTGGGLRDTQYF
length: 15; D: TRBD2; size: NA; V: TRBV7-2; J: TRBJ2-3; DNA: TGTGCCAGCGGACGGGGGGGCGGCAGCACAGATACGCAGTATTTT; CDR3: CASGRGGGSTDTQYF
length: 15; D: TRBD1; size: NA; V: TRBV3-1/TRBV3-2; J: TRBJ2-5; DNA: TGTGCCAGCAGCAACAGTCGACAGGGGAAAGAGACCCAGTACTTC; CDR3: CASSNSRQGKETQYF
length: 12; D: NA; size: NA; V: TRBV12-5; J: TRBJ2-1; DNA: TGTGCTAGTGGTTTGGGAGGGAATGAGCAGTTCTTC; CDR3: CASGLGGNEQFF
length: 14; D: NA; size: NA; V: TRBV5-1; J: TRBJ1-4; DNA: TGCGCCAGCAGCTTGGAGAGAGCTAATGAAAAACTGTTTTTT; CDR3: CASSLERANEKLFF